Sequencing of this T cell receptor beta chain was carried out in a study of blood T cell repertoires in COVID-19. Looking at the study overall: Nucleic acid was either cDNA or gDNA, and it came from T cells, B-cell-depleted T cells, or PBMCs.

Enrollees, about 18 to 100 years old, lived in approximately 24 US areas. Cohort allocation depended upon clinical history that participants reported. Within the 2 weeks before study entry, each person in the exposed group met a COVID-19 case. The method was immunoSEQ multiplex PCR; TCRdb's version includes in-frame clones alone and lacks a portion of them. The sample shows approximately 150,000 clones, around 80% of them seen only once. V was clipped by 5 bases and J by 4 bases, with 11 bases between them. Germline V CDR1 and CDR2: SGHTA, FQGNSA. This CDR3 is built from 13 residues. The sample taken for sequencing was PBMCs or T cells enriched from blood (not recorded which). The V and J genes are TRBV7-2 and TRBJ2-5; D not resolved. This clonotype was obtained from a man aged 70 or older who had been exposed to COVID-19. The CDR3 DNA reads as TGTGCCAGCAGCGTCCGGTTGAGAGAGACCCAGTACTTC. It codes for CASSVRLRETQYF.